Listed here are 5 T cell receptor beta chains from one sample, sequenced in a study of cytomegalovirus exposure and HLA in healthy donors. PCR amplification relied on 60 Vbeta primers (plus 13 Jbeta primers). Clones were sequenced by immunoSEQ multiplex PCR, and TCRdb holds only the in-frame ones, with some missing. The table has around 80,000 clones, 78% seen once. The sample consisted of PBMCs. The receptors were gathered from a man aged 35-49 years in good health and CMV-seronegative.

V and J are TRBV18 and TRBJ2-7, with 9 bases that match TRBD1. Germline lookup yields CDR1 KGHSH and CDR2 LQKENI. The CDR3 consists of 14 residues. The V and J ends lost 6 bases and 5 bases, in that order; junction bases with no gene match: 8. In nucleotides, the CDR3 is TGTGCCAGCTCCCGATCACAGGGGGCCCACGAGCAGTACTTC. Protein product: CASSRSQGAHEQYF.

V usage is TRBV6-7 and J usage is TRBJ2-1; TRBD2 is a possible D gene (5 bases). TRBV6-7 belongs to the ORF category, with a function that is uncertain. Trimming shortened V by 4 bases and J by 8 bases, and 12 bases separated the two germline ends. The CDR3 length is 13 residues. The CDR3 reads CASSCPTSYEQFF. CDR3 bases: TGTGCCAGCAGTTGCCCAACTAGTTATGAGCAGTTCTTC.

The J gene is TRBJ2-7, the V gene TRBV27, with 8 bases fitting TRBD2. With 0 bases clipped from V and 6 bases from J, the junction kept 7 bases outside the gene matches. The germline gives CDR1 MNHEY, CDR2 SMNVEV (reference sequence). The CDR3 loop spans 15 amino acids. The CDR3 loop is CASSLSGTSSREQYF. DNA of the CDR3: TGTGCCAGCAGTTTATCGGGGACTAGTTCCCGCGAGCAGTACTTC.

To note about this clone: Germline and junction disagree at one end, which may indicate a read error. The chain combines TRBV6-1 with TRBJ2-4; the match to TRBD1 covers 8 bases. The CDR3 length is 13 residues. CDR1 is MNHNS and CDR2 is SASEGT in the germline V gene. The CDR3: CATKTGAKNSQYF. For the CDR3, the DNA is TGTGCCACTAAGACAGGGGCCAAAAACAGTCAGTACTTC.

The rearrangement links TRBV29-1 to TRBJ1-2, with D maybe TRBD1 (6 bases). Trimming left V 3 bases short and J 4 bases short, with 18 bases between. The CDR3 loop spans 15 amino acids. CDR1 is SQVTM and CDR2 is ANQGSEA in the germline V gene. CDR3 nucleotides: TGCAGCGTTGACGCAGGACAGTCCTCCACCTATGGCTACACCTTC. It specifies CSVDAGQSSTYGYTF.